This T cell receptor (beta chain) was sequenced for a study of cytomegalovirus exposure and HLA in healthy donors. Study observations and caveats: 87-base-pair reads could not separate some V segments, including TRBV6-2 and TRBV6-3.

PCR employed 60 Vbeta and 13 Jbeta primers. Clones were read by immunoSEQ multiplex PCR, and TCRdb kept only the in-frame ones, dropping some. The table records 160,000 or so clones, approximately 85% of them present only once. Trimming removed 7 bases at V and 6 bases at J, with 16 bases between. CDR1 is MNHEY, CDR2 SVGAGI, per germline. The CDR3 consists of 13 residues. About this clone: Its antigen is as yet unknown.

V gene TRBV6-5 combines with J gene TRBJ2-7; weak D call: TRBD2 (6 bases). This sequence originates from a man aged 50 to 60 in good health and CMV-seropositive. The specimen was PBMCs. CDR3 sequence reads: CASTARRASEQYF. The CDR3 DNA reads as TGTGCCAGCACTGCCCGGAGGGCGAGCGAGCAGTACTTC.